This TCR beta chain derives from a study of beta chain features in type 1 diabetes. Study-wide points: People with Type 1 diabetes carried modestly yet significantly shorter TCRB CDR3s in all four CD4+ subsets.

Only a few counts were recorded for this clone. The antigen is undetermined. This CDR3 region has 13 residues. With 7 bases removed from V and 2 bases from J, the gap between germline ends came to 10 bases. CDR1 is MGHDK, CDR2 SYGVNS, per germline. Expressed TCRB transcripts were sequenced, since all the RNA that had been isolated was reverse transcribed. Produced via immunoSEQ multiplex PCR; TCRdb's table is partial and in-frame only. The sample gives roughly 730,000 clones, 10% to 15% of which show up once; less than 0.025% is in the top ten. The chain carries TRBV25-1 and TRBJ2-3; D is uncertain. The TCR comes from a man between 18 and 29 years old with type 1 diabetes. Sequencing used naive CD4+ T cells from blood. CDR3 DNA: TGTGCCAGCACTAGGGATTACACAGATACGCAGTATTTT. As protein: CASTRDYTDTQYF.